A selection of T cell receptor beta chains follows, all from one sample in a study of T cell repertoires in ileal Crohn's disease. Clones were read by immunoSEQ multiplex PCR, and TCRdb kept only the in-frame ones, dropping some. The repertoire holds around 6,000 clones, nearly 80% seen once, with approximately 38% in the top ten. The specimen sequenced was ileal tissue. All receptors come from an adult with Crohn's disease. The CDR3 runs from the conserved cysteine through the conserved F or W. The D gene is left open where the match is weak. Expanded clones get a size class; other rows say once, few or many, or leave the size out.

>few|NA|TRBJ1-5|TRBV18
CASSENRANQPQHF
TGTGCCAGCTCCGAGAACAGGGCCAATCAGCCCCAGCATTTT
>NA|NA|TRBJ1-4|TRBV13
CASSNRAAYGEKLFF
TGTGCCAGCAGCAACCGGGCCGCCTATGGGGAAAAACTGTTTTTT
>NA|NA|TRBJ1-1|TRBV20-1
CSAESTEAFF
TGCAGTGCTGAAAGCACTGAAGCTTTCTTT
>once|TRBD2|TRBJ2-3|TRBV2
CASSARLAGVGTDTQYF
TGTGCCAGCAGCGCCAGACTAGCGGGGGTCGGCACAGATACGCAGTATTTT
>NA|TRBD2|TRBJ2-5|TRBV9
CASSRWSALAGQETQYF
TGTGCCAGCAGCCGGTGGTCCGCCTTAGCGGGGCAAGAGACCCAGTACTTC
>NA|NA|TRBJ2-1|TRBV15
CATSRDRGGASNEQFF
TGTGCCACCAGCAGAGATCGTGGAGGGGCCTCCAATGAGCAGTTCTTC
>NA|NA|TRBJ1-5|TRBV6-1
CASRAGSQPQHF
TGTGCCAGCCGGGCAGGGTCACAGCCCCAGCATTTT
>NA|NA|TRBJ2-2|TRBV20-1
CSAEVAGELFF
TGCAGTGCAGAGGTCGCCGGGGAGCTGTTTTTT
>NA|TRBD2|TRBJ2-3|TRBV11-2
CASSLSGGYTDTQYF
TGTGCCAGCAGCCTTAGCGGGGGGTACACAGATACGCAGTATTTT
>few|NA|TRBJ1-6|TRBV11-3
CASSPGPYNSPLHF
TGTGCCAGCAGCCCAGGACCCTATAATTCACCCCTCCACTTT
>few|NA|TRBJ2-2|TRBV9
CASRGQNTGELFF
TGTGCCAGCAGAGGACAGAACACCGGGGAGCTGTTTTTT
>NA|NA|TRBJ2-7|TRBV30
CAWSVLQRDEQYF
TGTGCCTGGAGTGTACTACAGAGGGACGAGCAGTACTTC
>few|NA|TRBJ1-1|TRBV29-1
CSVVGDTEAFF
TGCAGCGTTGTCGGGGACACTGAAGCTTTCTTT
>NA|TRBD1|TRBJ2-5|TRBV7-2
CASSRDRGGSETQYF
TGTGCCAGCAGCAGGGACAGGGGTGGGTCAGAGACCCAGTACTTC
>NA|NA|TRBJ1-1|TRBV2
CASSLFRATEAFF
TGTGCCAGCAGTCTGTTCAGGGCCACTGAAGCTTTCTTT
>NA|NA|TRBJ2-1|TRBV4-3
CASSQGGVFRGNEQFF
TGCGCCAGCAGCCAAGGTGGGGTCTTCCGAGGCAATGAGCAGTTCTTC
>NA|NA|TRBJ1-2|TRBV5-1
CASSTDSGSYGYTF
TGCGCCAGCAGCACTGACTCGGGGAGCTATGGCTACACCTTC
>NA|NA|TRBJ2-1|TRBV12-5
CASGLGQKIGEQFF
TGTGCTAGTGGTTTGGGGCAGAAAATAGGTGAGCAGTTCTTC
>NA|TRBD2|TRBJ2-1|TRBV10-1
CASSDRTSGGLYNEQFF
TGCGCCAGCAGTGACCGGACTAGCGGGGGGCTATACAATGAGCAGTTCTTC
>NA|NA|TRBJ2-2|TRBV7-7
CASSLGVGSGELFF
TGTGCCAGCAGCTTAGGGGTGGGGTCCGGGGAGCTGTTTTTT
>NA|NA|TRBJ1-2|TRBV9
CASSVSTGNYGYTF
TGTGCCAGCAGCGTTTCGACCGGGAACTATGGCTACACCTTC
>NA|NA|TRBJ1-1|TRBV5-1
CASSGDSGEAFF
TGCGCCAGCAGCGGTGACAGCGGTGAAGCTTTCTTT
>NA|NA|TRBJ1-2|TRBV5-1
CASSLSGTSLGDYGYTF
TGCGCCAGCAGCCTCTCCGGGACATCCCTCGGGGACTATGGCTACACCTTC
>NA|TRBD1|TRBJ1-1|TRBV20-1
CGQGTNTEAFF
TGTGGACAGGGAACGAACACTGAAGCTTTCTTT
>NA|NA|TRBJ1-6|TRBV5-8
CASSFEGRGYNSPLHF
TGTGCCAGCAGCTTCGAGGGGCGCGGTTATAATTCACCCCTCCACTTT
>NA|NA|TRBJ1-3|TRBV27
CASSASKANGSLGGNTIYF
TGTGCCAGCAGTGCTTCAAAAGCGAACGGGTCTCTGGGGGGAAACACCATATATTTT